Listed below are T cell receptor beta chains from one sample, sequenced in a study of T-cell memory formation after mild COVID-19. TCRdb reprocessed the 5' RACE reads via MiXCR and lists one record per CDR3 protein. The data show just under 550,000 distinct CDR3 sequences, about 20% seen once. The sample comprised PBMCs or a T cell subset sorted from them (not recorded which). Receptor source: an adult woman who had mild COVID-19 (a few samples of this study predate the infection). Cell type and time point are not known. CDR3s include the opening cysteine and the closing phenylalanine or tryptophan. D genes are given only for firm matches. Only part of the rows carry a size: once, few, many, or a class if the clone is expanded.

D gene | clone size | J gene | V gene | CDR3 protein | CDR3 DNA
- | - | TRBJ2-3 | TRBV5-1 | CASNQATNTDTQYF | TGCGCCAGCAACCAGGCTACCAATACAGATACGCAGTATTTT
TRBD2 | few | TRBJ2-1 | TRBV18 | CASSPPSGRAGGNEQFF | TGTGCCAGCTCACCACCGAGCGGGAGGGCAGGCGGGAATGAGCAGTTCTTC
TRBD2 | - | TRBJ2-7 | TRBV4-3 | CASSQEGGSPQYF | TGCGCCAGCAGCCAAGAGGGCGGGAGCCCGCAGTACTTC
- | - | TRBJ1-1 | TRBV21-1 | CASKKGASMNTEAFF | TGTGCCAGCAAGAAGGGGGCATCGATGAACACTGAAGCTTTCTTT
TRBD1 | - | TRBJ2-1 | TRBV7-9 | CASSLTGRYNEQFF | TGTGCCAGCAGCTTGACAGGGAGATACAATGAGCAGTTCTTC
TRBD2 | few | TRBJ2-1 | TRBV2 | CASRAGLVINEQFF | TGTGCCAGCAGAGCGGGACTAGTAATCAATGAGCAGTTCTTC
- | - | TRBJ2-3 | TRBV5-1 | CASSLVGDPFSTDTQYF | TGCGCCAGCAGCTTGGTAGGAGATCCTTTTAGCACAGATACGCAGTATTTT
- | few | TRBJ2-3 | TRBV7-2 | CASSQGYSTDTQYF | TGTGCCAGCAGCCAGGGCTACAGCACAGATACGCAGTATTTT
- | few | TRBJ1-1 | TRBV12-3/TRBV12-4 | CASSLLGVTEAFF | TGTGCCAGCAGTTTACTAGGGGTAACTGAAGCTTTCTTT
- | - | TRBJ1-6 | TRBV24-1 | CATSDLRGTENSPLHF | TGTGCCACCAGTGATTTGAGGGGGACGGAGAATTCACCCCTCCACTTT
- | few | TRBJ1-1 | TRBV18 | CASSPLPSNTEAFF | TGTGCCAGCTCACCCCTACCATCGAACACTGAAGCTTTCTTT
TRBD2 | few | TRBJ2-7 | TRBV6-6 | CASSYSRELARSEQYF | TGTGCCAGCAGTTACTCGCGGGAGCTAGCCAGGTCTGAGCAGTACTTC
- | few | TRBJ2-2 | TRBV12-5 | CASGLKYTGELFF | TGTGCTAGTGGTTTGAAGTACACCGGGGAGCTGTTTTTT
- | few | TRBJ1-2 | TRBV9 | CASSVEGRAPGTF | TGTGCCAGCAGCGTAGAAGGACGGGCTCCGGGGACCTTC
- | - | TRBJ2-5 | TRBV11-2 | CASSLDNEGTQYF | TGTGCCAGCAGCTTAGACAATGAGGGGACCCAGTACTTC
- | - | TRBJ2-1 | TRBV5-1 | CASRQSEQFF | TGCGCCAGCAGACAGAGTGAGCAGTTCTTC
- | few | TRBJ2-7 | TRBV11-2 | CASSLVQLYEQYF | TGTGCCAGCAGCTTAGTCCAACTCTACGAGCAGTACTTC
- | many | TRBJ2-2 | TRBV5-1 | CASSLGDTGELFF | TGCGCCAGCAGCTTGGGCGACACCGGGGAGCTGTTTTTT
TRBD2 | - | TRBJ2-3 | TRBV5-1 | CASRNSGGLAGVSTDTQYF | TGCGCCAGCAGGAATTCGGGTGGACTAGCGGGAGTAAGCACAGATACGCAGTATTTT
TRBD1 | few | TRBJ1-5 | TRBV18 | CASSPSGTGGAYSNQPQHF | TGTGCCAGCTCACCCTCCGGGACAGGGGGCGCGTATAGCAATCAGCCCCAGCATTTT
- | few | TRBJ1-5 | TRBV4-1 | CASSQDGVGGRQPQHF | TGCGCCAGCAGCCAAGATGGCGTGGGGGGTAGGCAGCCCCAGCATTTT
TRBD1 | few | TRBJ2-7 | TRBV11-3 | CASSLRTGRGYEQYF | TGTGCCAGCAGCCTAAGGACAGGGAGAGGCTACGAGCAGTACTTC
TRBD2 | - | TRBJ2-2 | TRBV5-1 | CASSIATTSGGIGELFF | TGCGCCAGCAGCATAGCAACGACTAGCGGGGGAATCGGGGAGCTGTTTTTT
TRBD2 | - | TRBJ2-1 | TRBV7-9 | CASSPSGRASGEQFF | TGTGCCAGCAGCCCGAGCGGGAGGGCCTCGGGTGAGCAGTTCTTC
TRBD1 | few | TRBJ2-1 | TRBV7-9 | CASSLALGDSSYNEQFF | TGTGCCAGCAGCTTAGCGCTAGGGGACAGCTCCTACAATGAGCAGTTCTTC
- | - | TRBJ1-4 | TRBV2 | CASRGRALVPNEKLFF | TGTGCCAGCAGAGGCCGGGCCTTAGTACCTAATGAAAAACTGTTTTTT
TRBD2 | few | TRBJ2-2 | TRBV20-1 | CSARPSGENTGELFF | TGCAGTGCTCGTCCTAGCGGGGAGAACACCGGGGAGCTGTTTTTT
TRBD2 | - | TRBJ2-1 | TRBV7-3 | CASSLFPLALAGSSYNEQFF | TGTGCCAGCAGCTTATTCCCATTAGCTCTAGCGGGGAGCTCCTACAATGAGCAGTTCTTC